This TCR beta chain was captured by sequencing in a study of T cell responses to AZD1222 COVID-19 vaccine. Study-level points and caveats: Most donors were white British, females outnumbered males, and clonal diversity was possibly underestimated.

There are 13 residues in the CDR3. The V and J ends lost 6 bases and 1 base respectively, with 10 bases between them. The germline V gene has CDR1 SGHNT and CDR2 YYREEE (reference sequence). Measured with immunoSEQ multiplex PCR; TCRdb has only the in-frame clones, and not every one. This sample has roughly 100,000 clones, with around 85% found just once. As for this clone: The antigen is undetermined.

The chain is built from TRBV5-4 and TRBJ2-5; tentatively, D is TRBD2 (5 bases). Sequencing used peripheral blood, obtained 28 days after the second AZD1222 dose. The TCR was taken from an adult who received the AZD1222 COVID-19 vaccine. CDR3 DNA sequence: TGTGCCAGCACCGTGGACTTCCAAGAGACCCAGTACTTC. It translates to CASTVDFQETQYF.